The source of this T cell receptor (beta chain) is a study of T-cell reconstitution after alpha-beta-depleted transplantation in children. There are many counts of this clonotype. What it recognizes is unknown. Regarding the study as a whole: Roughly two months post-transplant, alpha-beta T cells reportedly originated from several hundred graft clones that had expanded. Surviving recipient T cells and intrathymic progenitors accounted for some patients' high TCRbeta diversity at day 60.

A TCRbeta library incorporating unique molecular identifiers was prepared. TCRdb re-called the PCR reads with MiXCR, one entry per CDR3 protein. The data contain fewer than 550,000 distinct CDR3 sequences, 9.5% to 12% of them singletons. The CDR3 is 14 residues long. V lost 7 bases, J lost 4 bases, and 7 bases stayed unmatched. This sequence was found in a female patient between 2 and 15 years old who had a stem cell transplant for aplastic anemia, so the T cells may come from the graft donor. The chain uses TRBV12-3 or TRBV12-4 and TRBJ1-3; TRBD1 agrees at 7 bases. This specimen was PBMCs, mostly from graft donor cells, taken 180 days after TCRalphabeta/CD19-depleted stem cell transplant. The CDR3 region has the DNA TGTGCCAGCACCCTGACAGGGTTCGGAAACACCATATATTTT. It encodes CASTLTGFGNTIYF.